The 26 T cell receptor beta chains below all came from one sample that was sequenced in a study of blood T cell repertoires in COVID-19. The method was immunoSEQ multiplex PCR; TCRdb's version includes in-frame clones alone and lacks a portion of them. The table has 100,000 to 140,000 clones, more than 70% seen once. The sequencing input was peripheral blood. These receptors were taken from a man aged 40-55 years with active or convalescent COVID-19.

V usage is TRBV28 and J usage is TRBJ1-4, with D perhaps TRBD1 (5 bases). The CDR3 is made up of 14 amino acids. Deletions cut 2 bases from V and 5 bases from J, with 9 bases between. Germline CDR1 MDHEN, CDR2 SYDVKM. The CDR3 coding sequence is TGTGCCAGCAGTTTAACAGGTTGGAATGAAAAACTGTTTTTT. Amino acid sequence: CASSLTGWNEKLFF.

This clone occurred once. The chain joins TRBV4-3 to TRBJ2-1; 10 positions agree with TRBD2. Trimming removed 4 bases from V and 5 bases from J; junction bases left unmatched: 5. This CDR3 region has 15 residues. Germline CDR1 is LGHNA and CDR2 is YSLEER. CDR3: CASSLGLAANNEQFF. The CDR3 DNA reads TGCGCCAGCAGCCTCGGACTAGCGGCGAACAATGAGCAGTTCTTC.

The rearrangement uses TRBV23-1 and TRBJ2-7; 10 positions match TRBD1. TRBV23-1 is classed as an ORF, of uncertain function. This CDR3 is 15 amino acids long. V lost 3 bases, J lost 4 bases, and 6 bases stayed unmatched. The CDR3 protein is CASSHRDRGVYEQYF. DNA for the CDR3: TGCGCCAGCAGTCATAGGGACAGGGGAGTTTACGAGCAGTACTTC.

The rearrangement joins TRBV7-2 to TRBJ1-5; possible D gene TRBD1, 5 bases. Germline assignment: CDR1 SGHTA and CDR2 FQGNSA. V lost 5 bases and J 6 bases, leaving 17 bases between the germline ends. The CDR3 contains 15 residues. The CDR3 nucleotides read TGTGCCAGCAGCCGCGGGGCAGGAGGCAGTCAGCCCCAGCATTTT. As protein: CASSRGAGGSQPQHF. Looking up the rest from reference TRBV7-2 and TRBJ1-5 gives the full variable domain: GAGVSQSPSNKVTEKGKDVELRCDPISGHTALYWYRQSLGQGLEFLIYFQGNSAPDKSGLPSDRFSAERTGGSVSTLTIQRTQQEDSAVYLCASSRGAGGSQPQHFGDGTRLSIL.

This clone was recorded only once. The rearrangement links TRBV7-2 to TRBJ2-7; TRBD1 matches at 11 bases. The CDR3 covers 16 residues. Unmatched junction bases numbered 6, after V lost 2 bases and J lost 3 bases. The V gene's germline CDR1 is SGHTA and CDR2 FQGNSA. For the CDR3, the DNA is TGTGCCAGCAGCTTACTCGGGACAGGGGGAATCTACGAGCAGTACTTC. This codes for CASSLLGTGGIYEQYF.

The rearrangement links TRBV9 to TRBJ1-1; no clear D. Trimming stripped 2 bases from V and 0 bases from J, with 17 bases between. The CDR3 sequence is 17 residues long. CDR1 is SGDLS, CDR2 YYNGEE, per germline. The CDR3 is CASSVGRPEKMNTEAFF. The DNA of the CDR3 is TGTGCCAGCAGCGTGGGCCGGCCAGAGAAGATGAACACTGAAGCTTTCTTT.

This clone turned up a few times. The genes are TRBV21-1 and TRBJ1-5; TRBD1 is the table's D call and was not checked against the DNA. TRBV21-1 counts as a pseudogene. CDR3 size: 17 residues. This CDR3 reads CASSPTGEGACNQPQHF. DNA for the CDR3: TGTGCCAGCAGCCCAACAGGAGAGGGGGCGTGTAATCAGCCCCAGCATTTT.

The chain links TRBV12-3 or TRBV12-4 to TRBJ2-5; D is uncertain. Trimming pared 1 base from V and 4 bases from J, leaving 7 bases between. This CDR3 is 13 amino acids long. CDR3 amino acids: CASSLGSGETQYF. The CDR3 DNA reads as TGTGCCAGCAGTTTAGGGTCAGGAGAGACCCAGTACTTC.

This chain uses TRBV6-5 with TRBJ1-6, with 11 nucleotides matching TRBD1. The V gene's germline CDR1 is MNHEY and CDR2 SVGAGI. The CDR3 length is 14 residues. V lost 7 bases, J lost 7 bases, and 3 bases stayed unmatched. The chain's CDR3 is CASKGQGGNSPLHF. In DNA form, the CDR3 reads TGTGCCAGCAAGGGACAGGGGGGAAATTCACCCCTCCACTTT.

The chain combines TRBV23-1 with TRBJ2-7; 8 bases fit TRBD1. TRBV23-1 is assigned to the ORF class and has an uncertain function. CDR3 length: 14 residues. V shed 8 bases, J shed 4 bases, and the junction held 10 bases outside the gene matches. CDR3 DNA sequence: TGCGCCAGCCCCTCCGGGACAGGTTCTTACGAGCAGTACTTC. Its protein product is CASPSGTGSYEQYF.

V is TRBV19 and J is TRBJ2-7; no clear D. The V gene lost 0 bases and the J gene lost 1 base, with 16 bases spanning the gap. The CDR3 covers 17 residues. The germline CDR1 and CDR2 sequences are LNHDA and SQIVND (reference sequence). The CDR3 here is CASSIESFGVESYEQYF. CDR3 coding DNA: TGTGCCAGTAGTATAGAGAGTTTCGGAGTAGAATCCTACGAGCAGTACTTC. Variable domain in full (rest from reference TRBV19 and TRBJ2-7): DGGITQSPKYLFRKEGQNVTLSCEQNLNHDAMYWYRQDPGQGLRLIYYSQIVNDFQKGDIAEGYSVSREKKESFPLTVTSAQKNPTAFYLCASSIESFGVESYEQYFGPGTRLTVT.

CDR3 sequence (DNA): TGTGCCAGCACCCAGGACACCAACTATGGCTACACCTTC. It yields the protein CASTQDTNYGYTF. The chain recombines TRBV28 with TRBJ1-2; TRBD1 might be the D (5 bases). The CDR3 totals 13 residues. Per the germline V gene, CDR1 is MDHEN and CDR2 is SYDVKM. Trimming stripped 7 bases from V and 2 bases from J, with 11 bases between.

The chain uses TRBV27 and TRBJ1-6; 11 bases are shared with TRBD1. Germline V CDR1 and CDR2: MNHEY, SMNVEV (reference sequence). V lost 6 bases, J lost 14 bases, and 9 bases stayed unmatched. CDR3 size: 14 residues. CDR3 in DNA: TGTGCCAGCAGACGGGACAGGGGGGGGGACACCCTCCACTTT. It codes for CASRRDRGGDTLHF.

This chain links TRBV5-1 with TRBJ2-5, with TRBD1 matching 7 bases. The length of the CDR3 is 18 residues. CDR1 and CDR2 (germline): SGHRS, YFSETQ. V lost 2 bases, J lost 0 bases, and 13 bases stayed unmatched. CDR3 nucleotides: TGCGCCAGCAGCTTCCTAATCACCGGGACAGCGTACCAAGAGACCCAGTACTTC. As protein: CASSFLITGTAYQETQYF.

V gene TRBV7-2 combines with J gene TRBJ2-1; D perhaps matches TRBD2 (5 bases). V dropped 5 bases and J dropped 5 bases, with 13 bases sitting between them. Per the germline V gene, CDR1 is SGHTA and CDR2 is FQGNSA. The length of the CDR3 is 14 residues. DNA for the CDR3: TGTGCCAGCAGCGTGTCGCGGGTGAACAATGAGCAGTTCTTC. Its translation is CASSVSRVNNEQFF.

This chain connects TRBV3-1 (or the pseudogene TRBV3-2) to TRBJ2-1; no reliable D call. This CDR3 contains 15 residues. The germline CDR1 and CDR2 sequences are LGHDT and YNNKEL (reference sequence). V was trimmed by 3 bases and J by 5 bases, leaving 14 bases between them. CDR3 nucleotide sequence: TGTGCCAGCAGCCATCGAGGCAGTAAGAACAATGAGCAGTTCTTC. It is translated as CASSHRGSKNNEQFF.

The rearrangement uses TRBV2 and TRBJ2-1; the D is unclear. Germline V lookup: CDR1 SNHLY, CDR2 FYNNEI. This CDR3 region has 11 residues. Trimming stripped 7 bases from V and 4 bases from J, with 5 bases between. For the CDR3, the DNA is TGTGCCAGCAACGGGTACAATGAGCAGTTCTTC. The encoded protein is CASNGYNEQFF.

The CDR3 reads CASSFNIRGAGAEAFF. The CDR3 DNA reads as TGCGCCAGCAGCTTTAATATCAGGGGGGCGGGCGCTGAAGCTTTCTTT. The chain couples TRBV5-1 to TRBJ1-1, with 7 bases identical to TRBD1. From germline, CDR1 is SGHRS and CDR2 YFSETQ. V trimming: 2 bases; J trimming: 6 bases; junction bases outside the gene matches: 13. CDR3 length equals 16 residues.

The rearrangement joins TRBV27 to TRBJ2-4, with 9 bases fitting TRBD2. The CDR3 extends over 18 amino acids. Germline V gives CDR1 MNHEY, CDR2 SMNVEV (reference sequence). Trimming took 3 bases from V and 3 from J; bases not matched to a gene: 12. Written as DNA, the CDR3 is TGTGCCAGCAGTTTTGGAGGAAGGCTAGCGGGAATCAAAAACATTCAGTACTTC. Protein product: CASSFGGRLAGIKNIQYF.

The chain's CDR3 is CASSLSRSITYEQYF. The CDR3 nucleotides read TGTGCCAGCAGCCTGAGCCGGTCTATCACCTACGAGCAGTACTTC. The chain uses TRBV11-2 and TRBJ2-7; D ambiguous. Germline assignment: CDR1 SGHAT and CDR2 FQNNGV. The CDR3 consists of 15 residues. Trimming shortened V by 5 bases and J by 2 bases, and 16 bases separated the two germline ends.

The J gene is TRBJ2-3, the V gene TRBV15; possibly TRBD2 for D (6 bases). CDR1 and CDR2 (germline): LNHNV, YYDKDF (reference sequence). This CDR3 comprises 15 residues. With 6 bases removed from V and 0 bases from J, the gap between germline ends came to 13 bases. CDR3 amino acids: CATSLGLSSTDTQYF. The CDR3 DNA follows: TGTGCCACCAGTTTGGGACTTTCTAGCACAGATACGCAGTATTTT. Complete variable domain (other parts from reference TRBV15 and TRBJ2-3): DAMVIQNPRYQVTQFGKPVTLSCSQTLNHNVMYWYQQKSSQAPKLLFHYYDKDFNNEADTPDNFQSRRPNTSFCFLDIRSPGLGDTAMYLCATSLGLSSTDTQYFGPGTRLTVL.

The sample holds one count of this clone. V gene TRBV11-2 combines with J gene TRBJ1-1; 8 bases line up with TRBD1. From germline, CDR1 is SGHAT and CDR2 FQNNGV. Losses at the gene ends were 5 bases for V and 4 bases for J; bases not matched to a gene: 3. The CDR3 length is 13 residues. Written as DNA, the CDR3 is TGTGCCAGCAGCCTCAGGGGGCCCACTGAAGCTTTCTTT. Protein: CASSLRGPTEAFF.

V is TRBV7-2 and J is TRBJ2-1; 10 nucleotides agree with TRBD2. CDR1 and CDR2 from the germline V gene are SGHTA and FQGNSA. CDR3 length equals 15 residues. Trimming cost V 2 bases and J 10 bases; bases outside gene matches: 8. CDR3 DNA sequence: TGTGCCAGCAGCTTATTTCTAGCGGGAGCCCAAGAGCAGTTCTTC. This codes for CASSLFLAGAQEQFF.

The chain combines TRBV9 with TRBJ1-2; maybe TRBD1 (5 bases). The V gene lost 2 bases and the J gene lost 8 bases, with 13 bases spanning the gap. Germline CDR1 and CDR2: SGDLS and YYNGEE. The CDR3 has 13 residues. Here the CDR3 reads CASSVQDRGGYTF. DNA for the CDR3: TGTGCCAGCAGCGTCCAGGACCGGGGGGGCTACACCTTC.

This chain links TRBV6-5 with TRBJ1-5; 8 bases align to TRBD1. Germline lookup yields CDR1 MNHEY and CDR2 SVGAGI. This CDR3 has 15 residues. J lost 6 bases, V lost 6 bases, and 10 bases had no gene match. CDR3 sequence (DNA): TGTGCCAGCAGAAAAAGGACAGGGATTGGTCAGCCCCAGCATTTT. It codes for CASRKRTGIGQPQHF.

The genes are TRBV6-2 or TRBV6-3 and TRBJ2-1, with 9 bases lining up with TRBD2. Germline V CDR1 and CDR2: MNHEY, SVGEGT. J gave up 2 bases and V 4 bases, and 3 bases lay outside the gene matches. The CDR3 length is 15 residues. The DNA for the CDR3 is TGTGCCAGCAGTTTCGGGACTAGCCCCTACAATGAGCAGTTCTTC. This codes for CASSFGTSPYNEQFF.